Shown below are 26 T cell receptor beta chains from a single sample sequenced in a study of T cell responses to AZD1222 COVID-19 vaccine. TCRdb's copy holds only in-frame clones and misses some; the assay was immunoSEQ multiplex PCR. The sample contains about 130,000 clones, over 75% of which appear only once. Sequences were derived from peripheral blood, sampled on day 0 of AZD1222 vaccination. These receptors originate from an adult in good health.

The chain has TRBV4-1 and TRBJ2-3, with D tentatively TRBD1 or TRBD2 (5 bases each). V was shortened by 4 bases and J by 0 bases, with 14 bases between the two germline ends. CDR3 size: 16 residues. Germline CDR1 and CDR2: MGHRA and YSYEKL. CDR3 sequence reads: CASSLGGSGSTDTQYF. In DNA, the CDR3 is TGCGCCAGCAGCCTTGGGGGATCAGGGAGCACAGATACGCAGTATTTT.

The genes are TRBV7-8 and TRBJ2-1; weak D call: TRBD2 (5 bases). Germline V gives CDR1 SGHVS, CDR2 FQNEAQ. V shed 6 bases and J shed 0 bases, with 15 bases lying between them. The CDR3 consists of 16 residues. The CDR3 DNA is TGTGCCAGCAGTTTCTGGGGAGTGAGCTCCTACAATGAGCAGTTCTTC. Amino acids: CASSFWGVSSYNEQFF.

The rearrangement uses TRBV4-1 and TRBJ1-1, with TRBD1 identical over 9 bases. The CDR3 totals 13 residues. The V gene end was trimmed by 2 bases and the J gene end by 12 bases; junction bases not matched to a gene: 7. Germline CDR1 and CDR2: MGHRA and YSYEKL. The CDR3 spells CASSQPTGGTTFF. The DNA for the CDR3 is TGCGCCAGCAGCCAACCCACAGGGGGCACGACTTTCTTT.

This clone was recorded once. The CDR3 DNA reads TGCGCCAGCAGCCAAGATCCTCAGCAGCCCCAGCATTTT. Amino acid sequence: CASSQDPQQPQHF. V gene TRBV4-3 combines with J gene TRBJ1-5; no clear D gene. Trimming cost V 0 bases and J 7 bases, with 7 bases left between them. The CDR3 is 13 residues long. The V gene's germline CDR1 is LGHNA and CDR2 YSLEER.

This CDR3 is CASSDSIGTGHNEQFF. DNA for the CDR3: TGCGCCAGCAGCGACTCAATCGGGACAGGCCACAATGAGCAGTTCTTC. V gene TRBV5-1 combines with J gene TRBJ2-1; 8 positions agree with TRBD1. V lost 4 bases, J lost 5 bases, and 11 bases stayed unmatched. CDR1 SGHRS and CDR2 YFSETQ come from the germline V gene. The CDR3 loop spans 16 amino acids.

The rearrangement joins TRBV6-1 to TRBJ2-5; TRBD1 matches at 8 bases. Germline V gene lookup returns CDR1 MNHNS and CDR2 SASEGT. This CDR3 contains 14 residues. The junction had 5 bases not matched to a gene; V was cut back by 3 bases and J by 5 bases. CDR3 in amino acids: CASSEWDRRETQYF. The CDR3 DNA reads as TGTGCCAGCAGTGAGTGGGACAGGAGGGAGACCCAGTACTTC.

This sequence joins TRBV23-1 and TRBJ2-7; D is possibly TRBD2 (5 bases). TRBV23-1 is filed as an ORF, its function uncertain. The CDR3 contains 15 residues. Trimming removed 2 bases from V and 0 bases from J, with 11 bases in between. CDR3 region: CASSQKGLTSYEQYF. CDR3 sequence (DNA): TGCGCCAGCAGTCAAAAAGGACTGACCTCCTACGAGCAGTACTTC.

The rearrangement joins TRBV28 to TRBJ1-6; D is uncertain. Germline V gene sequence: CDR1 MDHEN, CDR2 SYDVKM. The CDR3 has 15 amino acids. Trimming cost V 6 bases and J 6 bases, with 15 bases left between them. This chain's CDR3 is CASRNGAVGNSPLHF. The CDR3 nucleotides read TGTGCCAGCAGAAACGGAGCGGTTGGTAATTCACCCCTCCACTTT.

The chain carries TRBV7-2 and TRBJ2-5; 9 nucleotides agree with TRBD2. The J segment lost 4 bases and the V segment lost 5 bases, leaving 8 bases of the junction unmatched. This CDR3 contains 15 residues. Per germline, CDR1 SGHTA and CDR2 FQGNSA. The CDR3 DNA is TGTGCCAGCAGCCCAGCGGGGGGCGGGGGAGAGACCCAGTACTTC. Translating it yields CASSPAGGGGETQYF.

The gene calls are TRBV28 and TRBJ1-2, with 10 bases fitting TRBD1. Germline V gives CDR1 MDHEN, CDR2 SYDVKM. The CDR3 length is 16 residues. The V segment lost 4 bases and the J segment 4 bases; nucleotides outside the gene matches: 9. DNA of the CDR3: TGTGCCAGCAGTTCCGGGGGGACAGGGGTACGCTATGGCTACACCTTC. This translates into CASSSGGTGVRYGYTF.

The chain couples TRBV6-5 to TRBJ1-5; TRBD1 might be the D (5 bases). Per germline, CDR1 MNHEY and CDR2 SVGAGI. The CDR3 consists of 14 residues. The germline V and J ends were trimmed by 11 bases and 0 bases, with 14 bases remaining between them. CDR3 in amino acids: CAGGPEYSNQPQHF. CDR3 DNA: TGTGCCGGGGGTCCGGAGTATAGCAATCAGCCCCAGCATTTT.

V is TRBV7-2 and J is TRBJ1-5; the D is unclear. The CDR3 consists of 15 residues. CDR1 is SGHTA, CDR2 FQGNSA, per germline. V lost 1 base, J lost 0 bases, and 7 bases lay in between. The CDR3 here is CASSLGLSSNQPQHF. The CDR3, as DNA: TGTGCCAGCAGCTTAGGTCTATCTAGCAATCAGCCCCAGCATTTT.

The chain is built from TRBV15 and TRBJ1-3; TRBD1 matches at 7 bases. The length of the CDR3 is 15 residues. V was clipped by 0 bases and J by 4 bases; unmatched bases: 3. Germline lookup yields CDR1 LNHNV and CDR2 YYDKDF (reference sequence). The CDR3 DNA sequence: TGTGCCACCAGCAGAGATACGACAGGGGGAAACACCATATATTTT. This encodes CATSRDTTGGNTIYF.

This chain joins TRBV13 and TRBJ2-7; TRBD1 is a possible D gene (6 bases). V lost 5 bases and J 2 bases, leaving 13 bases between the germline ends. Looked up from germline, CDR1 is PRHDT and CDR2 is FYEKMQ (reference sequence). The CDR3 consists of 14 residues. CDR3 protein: CASSLGARTYEQYF. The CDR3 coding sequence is TGTGCCAGCAGCCTGGGGGCCAGAACCTACGAGCAGTACTTC. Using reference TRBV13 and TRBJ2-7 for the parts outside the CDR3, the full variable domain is AAGVIQSPRHLIKEKRETATLKCYPIPRHDTVYWYQQGPGQDPQFLISFYEKMQSDKGSIPDRFSAQQFSDYHSELNMSSLELGDSALYFCASSLGARTYEQYFGPGTRLTVT.

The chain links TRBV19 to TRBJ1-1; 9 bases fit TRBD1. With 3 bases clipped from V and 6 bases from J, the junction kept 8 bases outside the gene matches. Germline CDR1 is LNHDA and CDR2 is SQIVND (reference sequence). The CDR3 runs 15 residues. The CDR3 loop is CASSIGRDRVSEAFF. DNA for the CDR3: TGTGCCAGTAGTATTGGACGGGACAGGGTCTCTGAAGCTTTCTTT.

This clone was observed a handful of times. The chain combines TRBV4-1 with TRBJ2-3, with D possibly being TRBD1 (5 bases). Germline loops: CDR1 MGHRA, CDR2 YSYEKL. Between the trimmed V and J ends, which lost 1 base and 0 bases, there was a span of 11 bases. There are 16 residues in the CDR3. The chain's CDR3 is CASSQAGASSTDTQYF. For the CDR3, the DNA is TGCGCCAGCAGCCAAGCTGGGGCCTCGAGCACAGATACGCAGTATTTT.

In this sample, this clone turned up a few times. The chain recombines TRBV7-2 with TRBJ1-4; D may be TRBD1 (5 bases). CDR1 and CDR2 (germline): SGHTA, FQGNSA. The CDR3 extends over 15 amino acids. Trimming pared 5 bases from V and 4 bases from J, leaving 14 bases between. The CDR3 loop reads CASSPSPGLNEKLFF. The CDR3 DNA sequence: TGTGCCAGCAGCCCCAGTCCGGGGCTTAATGAAAAACTGTTTTTT.

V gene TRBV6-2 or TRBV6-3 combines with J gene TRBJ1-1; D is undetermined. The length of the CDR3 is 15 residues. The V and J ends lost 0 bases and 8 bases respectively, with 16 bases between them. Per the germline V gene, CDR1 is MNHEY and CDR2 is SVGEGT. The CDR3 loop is CASSYSPTPRVEAFF. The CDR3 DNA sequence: TGTGCCAGCAGTTACTCCCCCACTCCTCGGGTGGAAGCTTTCTTT.

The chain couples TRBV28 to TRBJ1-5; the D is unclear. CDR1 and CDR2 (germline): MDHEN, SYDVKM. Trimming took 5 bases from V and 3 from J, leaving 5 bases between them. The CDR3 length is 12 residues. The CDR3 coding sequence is TGTGCCAGCAGTCGGAACAATCAGCCCCAGCATTTT. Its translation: CASSRNNQPQHF.

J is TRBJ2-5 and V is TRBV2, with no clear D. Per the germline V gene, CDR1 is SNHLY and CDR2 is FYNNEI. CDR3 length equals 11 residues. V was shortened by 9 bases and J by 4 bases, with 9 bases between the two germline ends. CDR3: CASCPRETQYF. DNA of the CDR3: TGTGCCAGTTGCCCCCGAGAGACCCAGTACTTC. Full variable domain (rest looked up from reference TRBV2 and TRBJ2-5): EPEVTQTPSHQVTQMGQEVILRCVPISNHLYFYWYRQILGQKVEFLVSFYNNEISEKSEIFDDQFSVERPDGSNFTLKIRSTKLEDSAMYFCASCPRETQYFGPGTRLLVL.

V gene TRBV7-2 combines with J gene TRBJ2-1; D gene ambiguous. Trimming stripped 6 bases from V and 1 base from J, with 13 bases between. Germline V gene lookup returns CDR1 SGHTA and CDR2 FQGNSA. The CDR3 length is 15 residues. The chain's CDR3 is CASRESTQSYNEQFF. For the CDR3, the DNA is TGTGCCAGCAGGGAATCGACCCAGTCCTACAATGAGCAGTTCTTC. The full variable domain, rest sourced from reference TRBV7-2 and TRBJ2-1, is GAGVSQSPSNKVTEKGKDVELRCDPISGHTALYWYRQSLGQGLEFLIYFQGNSAPDKSGLPSDRFSAERTGGSVSTLTIQRTQQEDSAVYLCASRESTQSYNEQFFGPGTRLTVL.

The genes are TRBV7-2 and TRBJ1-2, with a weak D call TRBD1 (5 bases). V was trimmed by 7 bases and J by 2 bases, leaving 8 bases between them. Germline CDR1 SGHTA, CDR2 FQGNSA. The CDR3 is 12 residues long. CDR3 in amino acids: CASKRGNYGYTF. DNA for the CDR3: TGTGCCAGCAAACGGGGGAACTATGGCTACACCTTC.

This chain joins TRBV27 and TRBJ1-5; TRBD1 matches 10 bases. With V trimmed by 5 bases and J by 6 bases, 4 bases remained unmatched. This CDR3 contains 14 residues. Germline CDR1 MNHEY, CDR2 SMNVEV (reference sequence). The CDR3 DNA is TGTGCCAGCAGTCTCGGACAGGGGGGTCAGCCCCAGCATTTT. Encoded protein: CASSLGQGGQPQHF.

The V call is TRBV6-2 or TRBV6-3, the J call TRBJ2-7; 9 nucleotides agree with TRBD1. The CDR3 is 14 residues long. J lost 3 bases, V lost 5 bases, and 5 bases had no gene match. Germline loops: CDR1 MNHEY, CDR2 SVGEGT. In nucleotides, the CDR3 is TGTGCCAGCAGTGGGGACAGGGTTGGCTACGAGCAGTACTTC. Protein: CASSGDRVGYEQYF.

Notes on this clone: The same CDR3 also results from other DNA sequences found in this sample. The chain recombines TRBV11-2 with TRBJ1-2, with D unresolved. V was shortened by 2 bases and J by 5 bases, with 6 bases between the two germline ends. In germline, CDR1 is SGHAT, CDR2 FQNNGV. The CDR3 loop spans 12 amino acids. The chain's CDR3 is CASSLPGYGYTF. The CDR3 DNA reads TGTGCCAGCAGCTTACCGGGGTATGGCTACACCTTC.

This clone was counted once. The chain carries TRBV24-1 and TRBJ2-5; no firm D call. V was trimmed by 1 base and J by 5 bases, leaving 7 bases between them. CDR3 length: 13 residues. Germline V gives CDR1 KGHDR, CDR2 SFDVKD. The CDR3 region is CATSDFFGETQYF. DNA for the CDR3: TGTGCCACCAGTGATTTTTTCGGGGAGACCCAGTACTTC.